This T cell receptor beta chain was sequenced for a study of blood T cells in healthy people across ages (dated by TCRdb to the mid-2010s). In the study overall: In model experiments, roughly one uniquely barcoded TCR beta cDNA molecule per two T cells was captured by template switching. Age-related changes in TCR beta repertoire diversity were measured in the study by deep sequencing normalized with unique cDNA molecular identifiers. Four age groups were formed from the donors: young (average approximately 17 years), middle-aged (less than 40), aged (approximately 60) and long-lived (approximately 78). Donors of different ages were randomly distributed across sequencing lanes to avoid experimental bias. For two donors (one aged 18 to 30 and one aged 80 or older), the study analyzed two additional independent replicas of 1 million unique cDNA reads from the same blood draw. The full study reports these points: The CMV infection status of donors was not known, potentially confounding age-related changes in expanded clonotypes. Observed TCR beta diversity correlated strongly with the percentage of naive T cells measured by flow cytometry. As age increased, observed TCR beta diversity per million T cells dropped in a roughly linear way, and a significant reduction was already evident by age about 40. The long-lived group showed more naive CD4+ T cells, fewer expanded clones and increased TCR diversity than the aged group, suggesting age selection. Since profiling was done on bulk unsorted PBMCs, naive and antigen-experienced compartments could not be conclusively compared. Total diversity estimates from one million sequenced T cells were considered lower bounds and underestimates.

Deletion took 6 bases off V and 4 bases off J, with a span of 14 bases between the germline ends. Sequences MNHEY (CDR1) and SMNVEV (CDR2) are obtained from the germline V gene (reference sequence). The CDR3 holds 14 amino acids from the cysteine to the phenylalanine. Only the CDR3 DNA stays, 42 bases, in frame from base 1. The library relied on 5' RACE. The instrument was an Illumina HiSeq 2500. A second PCR of roughly 7 to 11 cycles was performed with a sample-barcoded 5' primer and a J-beta primer mix. A unique molecular identifier was introduced onto each TCR beta cDNA molecule by a template-switch 5' adaptor carrying 12 random nucleotides. Each sample yielded at least 3 million CDR3-containing paired-end reads. First-strand cDNA was synthesized from all RNA with the Mint cDNA synthesis kit, primed by a TRBC-specific oligonucleotide. Following uracil-DNA glycosylase treatment, all cDNA underwent a first 18-cycle PCR with the universal primers M1SS and BC2_uni_R. From the authors' description of their analysis: Normalization of each sample was performed by random selection of 1 million high-quality reads, each carrying a distinct molecular identifier. Instead of being binned into consensus sequences, reads with shared molecular identifiers were discarded. MiTCR, with a Q25 quality threshold and the strictest error-elimination algorithm, was used for CDR3 identification, clonotype clustering and error correction. A nonparametric unseen species model with Euler transformation was used to estimate a lower bound on total TCR beta diversity. TCRdb reran the public reads through fastp at Q25 and MiXCR, keeping productive beta chains. CDR3 protein duplicates are merged, each entry listing the most common genes and DNA. TCRdb's processing, not the authors' own work, is the source of the V and J calls. For this sample there are approximately 850,000 distinct CDR3 sequences; approximately 44% appear just once. The ten biggest clones cover 15% to 25% of the sample.

Donors were 40 or so systemically healthy Caucasian individuals from Russia aged roughly 6 to 100 years. Each donor gave ten milliliters of peripheral blood, collected into EDTA-treated Vacutainer tubes. PBMCs were isolated by Ficoll-Paque density-gradient centrifugation, with at least 6 million obtained per sample. Trizol reagent was used to extract total RNA from the PBMCs, yielding at least 6 micrograms per sample. Naive CD45RAhigh/CD27high T cell percentages were measured by flow cytometry on a PBMC aliquot from every donor. With respect to this clonotype: The antigen it recognizes is unknown. Base quality data are lacking; no much larger clone is found one base away.

This TCR came from a man between 60 and 75 years old in good health. The sample consisted of blood. The chain was built from TRBV27 and TRBJ2-3; a tentative D match to TRBD2 spans 6 bases. The CDR3 here reads CASSRGVPADTQYF. The sequenced DNA is TGTGCCAGCAGCCGCGGGGTTCCCGCAGATACGCAGTATTTT.